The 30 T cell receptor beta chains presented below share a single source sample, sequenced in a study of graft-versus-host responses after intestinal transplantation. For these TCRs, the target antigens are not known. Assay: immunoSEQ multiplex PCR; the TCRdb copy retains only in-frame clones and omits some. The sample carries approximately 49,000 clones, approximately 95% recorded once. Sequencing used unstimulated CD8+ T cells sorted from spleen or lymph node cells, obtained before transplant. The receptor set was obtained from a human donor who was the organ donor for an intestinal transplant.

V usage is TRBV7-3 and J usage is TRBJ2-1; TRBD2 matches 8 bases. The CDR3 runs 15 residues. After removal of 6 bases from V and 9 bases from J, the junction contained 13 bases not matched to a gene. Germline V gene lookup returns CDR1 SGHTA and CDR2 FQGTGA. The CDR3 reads CASSLLAGRMGEQFF. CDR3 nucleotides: TGTGCCAGCAGTCTGTTAGCGGGGAGAATGGGTGAGCAGTTCTTC.

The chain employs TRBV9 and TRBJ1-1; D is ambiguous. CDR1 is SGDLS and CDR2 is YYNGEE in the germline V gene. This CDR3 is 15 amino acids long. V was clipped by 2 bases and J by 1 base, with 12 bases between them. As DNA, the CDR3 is TGTGCCAGCAGCGTTACGGGGTCCCCGAACACTGAAGCTTTCTTT. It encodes CASSVTGSPNTEAFF.

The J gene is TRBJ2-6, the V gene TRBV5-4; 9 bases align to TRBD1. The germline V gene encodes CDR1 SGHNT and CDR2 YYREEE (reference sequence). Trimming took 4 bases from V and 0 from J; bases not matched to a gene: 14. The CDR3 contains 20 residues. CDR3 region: CASSRRVVGTGLSGANVLTF. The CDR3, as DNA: TGTGCCAGCAGCCGTCGGGTGGTCGGGACAGGGCTCTCTGGGGCCAACGTCCTGACTTTC.

CDR3 DNA: TGTGCCAGCAGCTCCACTGGCTCACTGTTAACCTACGAGCAGTACTTC. Protein: CASSSTGSLLTYEQYF. The J gene is TRBJ2-7, the V gene TRBV7-9, with no clear D. The CDR3 has 16 amino acids. The germline CDR1 and CDR2 sequences are SEHNR and FQNEAQ (reference sequence). Trimming pared 4 bases from V and 2 bases from J, leaving 18 bases between. The entire variable domain, with the rest obtained from reference TRBV7-9 and TRBJ2-7, is as follows: DTGVSQNPRHKITKRGQNVTFRCDPISEHNRLYWYRQTLGQGPEFLTYFQNEAQLEKSRLLSDRFSAERPKGSFSTLEIQRTEQGDSAMYLCASSSTGSLLTYEQYFGPGTRLTVT.

The CDR3 DNA reads as TGCGCCAGCAGCCCAATAGGTGGAGATACGCAGTATTTT. Its translation: CASSPIGGDTQYF. V gene TRBV4-1 combines with J gene TRBJ2-3; D is uncertain. V lost 4 bases and J lost 5, with 10 bases in between. CDR1 and CDR2 from the germline V gene are MGHRA and YSYEKL. The CDR3 loop spans 13 amino acids.

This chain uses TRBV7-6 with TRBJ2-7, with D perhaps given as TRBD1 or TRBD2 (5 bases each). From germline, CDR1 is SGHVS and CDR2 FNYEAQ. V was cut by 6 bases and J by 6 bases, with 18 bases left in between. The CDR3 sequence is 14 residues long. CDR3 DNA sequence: TGTGCCAGCAGTTTAACTGGGACGACTTCCGAGCAGTACTTC. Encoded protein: CASSLTGTTSEQYF.

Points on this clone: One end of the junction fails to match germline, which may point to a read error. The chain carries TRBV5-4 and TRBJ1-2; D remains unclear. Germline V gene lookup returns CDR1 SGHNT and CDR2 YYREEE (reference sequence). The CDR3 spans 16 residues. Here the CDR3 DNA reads TGCGCCAGCAGCCAAGGACGGAATCCCCTATACTATGGCTACACCTTC. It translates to CASSQGRNPLYYGYTF.

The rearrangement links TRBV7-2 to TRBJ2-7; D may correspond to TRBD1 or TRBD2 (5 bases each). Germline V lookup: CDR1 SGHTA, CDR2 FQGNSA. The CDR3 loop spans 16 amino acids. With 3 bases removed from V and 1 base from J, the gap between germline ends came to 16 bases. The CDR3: CASSFAGAGSSYEQYF. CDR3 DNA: TGTGCCAGCAGCTTCGCCGGGGCAGGGTCATCCTACGAGCAGTACTTC.

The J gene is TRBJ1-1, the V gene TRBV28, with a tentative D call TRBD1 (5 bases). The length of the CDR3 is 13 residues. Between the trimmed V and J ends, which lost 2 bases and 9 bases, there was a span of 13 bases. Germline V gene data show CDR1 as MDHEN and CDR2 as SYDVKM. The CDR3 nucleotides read TGTGCCAGCAGTTTACGGACACTCGTAAAAGCTTTCTTT. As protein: CASSLRTLVKAFF. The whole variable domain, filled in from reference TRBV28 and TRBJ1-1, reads DVKVTQSSRYLVKRTGEKVFLECVQDMDHENMFWYRQDPGLGLRLIYFSYDVKMKEKGDIPEGYSVSREKKERFSLILESASTNQTSMYLCASSLRTLVKAFFGQGTRLTVV.

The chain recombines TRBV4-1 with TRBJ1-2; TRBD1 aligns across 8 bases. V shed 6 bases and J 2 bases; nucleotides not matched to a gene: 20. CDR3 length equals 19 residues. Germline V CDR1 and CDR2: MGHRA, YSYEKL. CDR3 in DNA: TGCGCCAGCAGAAGAGGTGAGACACTAGGGACAGGACCAAACTATGGCTACACCTTC. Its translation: CASRRGETLGTGPNYGYTF.

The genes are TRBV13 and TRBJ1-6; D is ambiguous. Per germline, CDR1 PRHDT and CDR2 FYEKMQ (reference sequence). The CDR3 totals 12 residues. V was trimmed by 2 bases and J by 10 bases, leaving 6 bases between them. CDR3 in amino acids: CASSLSKSPLHF. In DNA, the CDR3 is TGTGCCAGCAGCTTATCCAAATCACCCCTCCACTTT.

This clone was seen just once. CDR3 sequence (DNA): TGTGCTAGTGCCCAGGGTTCACCCCTCCACTTT. This gives the protein CASAQGSPLHF. This sequence joins TRBV12-5 and TRBJ1-6, with a tentative D call TRBD1 (5 bases). This CDR3 has 11 amino acids. V lost 7 bases to trimming and J lost 9 bases, with 7 bases between them. CDR1 is LGHNT, CDR2 FRNRAP, per germline.

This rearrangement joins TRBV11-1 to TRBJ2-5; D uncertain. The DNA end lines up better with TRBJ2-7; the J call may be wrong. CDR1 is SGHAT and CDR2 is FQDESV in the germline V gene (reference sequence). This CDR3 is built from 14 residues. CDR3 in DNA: TGTGCCAGCAGCTTAGCGACGGGCTCCTACGAGCAGTACTTC. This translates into CASSLATGSYEQYF.

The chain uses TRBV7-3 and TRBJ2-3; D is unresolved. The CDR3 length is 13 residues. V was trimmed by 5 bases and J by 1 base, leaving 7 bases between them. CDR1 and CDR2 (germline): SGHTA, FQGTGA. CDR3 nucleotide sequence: TGTGCCAGCAGCGCATCGGGCACAGATACGCAGTATTTT. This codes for CASSASGTDTQYF. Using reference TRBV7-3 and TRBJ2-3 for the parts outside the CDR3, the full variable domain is GAGVSQTPSNKVTEKGKYVELRCDPISGHTALYWYRQSLGQGPEFLIYFQGTGAADDSGLPNDRFFAVRPEGSVSTLKIQRTERGDSAVYLCASSASGTDTQYFGPGTRLTVL.

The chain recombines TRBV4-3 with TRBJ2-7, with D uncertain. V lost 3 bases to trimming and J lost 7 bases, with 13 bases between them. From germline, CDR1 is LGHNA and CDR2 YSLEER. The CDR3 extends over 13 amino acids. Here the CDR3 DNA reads TGCGCCAGCAGCCAGGGTGGTGGGGTAGAGCAGTACTTC. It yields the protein CASSQGGGVEQYF.

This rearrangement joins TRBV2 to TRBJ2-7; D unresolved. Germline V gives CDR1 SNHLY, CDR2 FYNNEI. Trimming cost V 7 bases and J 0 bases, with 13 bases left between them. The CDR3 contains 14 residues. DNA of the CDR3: TGTGCCAGCAAATTGGTGGGTAGCTCCTACGAGCAGTACTTC. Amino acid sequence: CASKLVGSSYEQYF.

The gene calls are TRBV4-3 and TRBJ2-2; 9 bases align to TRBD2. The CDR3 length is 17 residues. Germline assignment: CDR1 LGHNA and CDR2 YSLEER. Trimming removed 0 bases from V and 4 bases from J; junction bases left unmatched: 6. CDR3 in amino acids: CASSQDPAGGFTGELFF. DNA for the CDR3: TGCGCCAGCAGCCAAGATCCTGCGGGGGGGTTCACCGGGGAGCTGTTTTTT.

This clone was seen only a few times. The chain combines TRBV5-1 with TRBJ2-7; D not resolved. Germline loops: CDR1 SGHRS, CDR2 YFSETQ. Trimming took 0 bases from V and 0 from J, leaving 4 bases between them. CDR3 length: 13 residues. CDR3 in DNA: TGCGCCAGCAGCTTGGGGAGCTCCTACGAGCAGTACTTC. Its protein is CASSLGSSYEQYF.

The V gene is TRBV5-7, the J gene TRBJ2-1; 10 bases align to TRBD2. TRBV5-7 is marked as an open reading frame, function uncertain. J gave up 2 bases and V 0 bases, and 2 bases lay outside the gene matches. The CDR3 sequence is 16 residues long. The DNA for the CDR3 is TGTGCCAGCAGCTTGGGACTAGCGGGCACCTACAATGAGCAGTTCTTC. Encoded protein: CASSLGLAGTYNEQFF.

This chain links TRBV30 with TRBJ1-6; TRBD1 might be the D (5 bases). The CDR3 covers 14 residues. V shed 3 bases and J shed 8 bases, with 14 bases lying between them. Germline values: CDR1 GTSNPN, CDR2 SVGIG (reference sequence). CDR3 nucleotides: TGTGCCTGGAGCTCCGGGACGGGGGATTCACCCCTCCACTTT. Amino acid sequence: CAWSSGTGDSPLHF.

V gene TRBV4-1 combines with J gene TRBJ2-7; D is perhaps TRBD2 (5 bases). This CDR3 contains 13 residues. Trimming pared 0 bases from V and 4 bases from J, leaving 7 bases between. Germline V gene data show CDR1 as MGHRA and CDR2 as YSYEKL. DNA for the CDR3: TGCGCCAGCAGCCAAGACAGGACTTACGAGCAGTACTTC. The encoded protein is CASSQDRTYEQYF.

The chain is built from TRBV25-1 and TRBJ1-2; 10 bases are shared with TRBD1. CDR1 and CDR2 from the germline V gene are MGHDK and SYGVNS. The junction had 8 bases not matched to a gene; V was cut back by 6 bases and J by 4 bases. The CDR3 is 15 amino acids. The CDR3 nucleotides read TGTGCCAGCAGCGGGGACAGGGGAAACCTCTATGGCTACACCTTC. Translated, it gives CASSGDRGNLYGYTF.

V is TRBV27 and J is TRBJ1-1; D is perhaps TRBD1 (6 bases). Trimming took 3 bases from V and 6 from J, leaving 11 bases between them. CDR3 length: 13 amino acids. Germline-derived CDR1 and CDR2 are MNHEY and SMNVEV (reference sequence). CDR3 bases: TGTGCCAGCAGTTTCCCGGGGGCCCCTGAAGCTTTCTTT. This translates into CASSFPGAPEAFF.

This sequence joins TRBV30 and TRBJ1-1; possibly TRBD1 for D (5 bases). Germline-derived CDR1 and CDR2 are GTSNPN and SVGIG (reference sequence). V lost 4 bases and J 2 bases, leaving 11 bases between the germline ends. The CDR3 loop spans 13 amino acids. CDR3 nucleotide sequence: TGTGCCTGGAATCCGACAGTTAACACTGAAGCTTTCTTT. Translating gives CAWNPTVNTEAFF.

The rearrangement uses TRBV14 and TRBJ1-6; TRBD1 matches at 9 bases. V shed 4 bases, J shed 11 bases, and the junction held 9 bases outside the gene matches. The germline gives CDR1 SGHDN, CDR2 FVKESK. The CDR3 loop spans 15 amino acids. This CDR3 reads CASSPIGQGSAPLHF. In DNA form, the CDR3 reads TGTGCCAGCAGCCCGATCGGACAGGGGTCGGCACCCCTCCACTTT.

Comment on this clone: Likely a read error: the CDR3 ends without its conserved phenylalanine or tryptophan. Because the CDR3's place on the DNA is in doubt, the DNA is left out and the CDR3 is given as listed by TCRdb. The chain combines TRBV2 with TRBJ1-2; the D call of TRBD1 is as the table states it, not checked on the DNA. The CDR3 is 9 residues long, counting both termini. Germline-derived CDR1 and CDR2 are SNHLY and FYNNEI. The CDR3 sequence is CASSEGTGG.

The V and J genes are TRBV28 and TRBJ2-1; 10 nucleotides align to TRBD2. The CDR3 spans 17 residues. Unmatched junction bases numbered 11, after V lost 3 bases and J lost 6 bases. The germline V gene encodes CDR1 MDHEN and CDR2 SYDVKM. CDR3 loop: CASSFRSGGAPINEQFF. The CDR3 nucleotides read TGTGCCAGCAGTTTCCGCAGCGGGGGGGCGCCCATCAATGAGCAGTTCTTC.

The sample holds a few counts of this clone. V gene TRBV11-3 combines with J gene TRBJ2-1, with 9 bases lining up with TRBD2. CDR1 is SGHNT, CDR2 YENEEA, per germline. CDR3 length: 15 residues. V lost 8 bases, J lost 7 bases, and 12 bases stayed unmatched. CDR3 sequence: CASGETAGGRNEQFF. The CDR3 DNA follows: TGTGCCAGCGGCGAAACGGCGGGGGGGCGTAATGAGCAGTTCTTC.

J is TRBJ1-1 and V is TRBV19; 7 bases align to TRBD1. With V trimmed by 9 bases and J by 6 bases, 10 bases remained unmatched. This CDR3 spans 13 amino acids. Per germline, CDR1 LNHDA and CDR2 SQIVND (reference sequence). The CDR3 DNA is TGTGCCAGCGCGACAGGGAGTGGATCTGAAGCTTTCTTT. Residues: CASATGSGSEAFF.

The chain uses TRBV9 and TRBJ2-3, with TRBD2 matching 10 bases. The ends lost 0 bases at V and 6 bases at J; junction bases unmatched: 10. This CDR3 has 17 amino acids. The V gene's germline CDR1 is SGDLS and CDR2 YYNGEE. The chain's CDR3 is CASSVESSGGPHDTQYF. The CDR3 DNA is TGTGCCAGCAGCGTAGAATCTAGCGGGGGACCCCACGATACGCAGTATTTT.